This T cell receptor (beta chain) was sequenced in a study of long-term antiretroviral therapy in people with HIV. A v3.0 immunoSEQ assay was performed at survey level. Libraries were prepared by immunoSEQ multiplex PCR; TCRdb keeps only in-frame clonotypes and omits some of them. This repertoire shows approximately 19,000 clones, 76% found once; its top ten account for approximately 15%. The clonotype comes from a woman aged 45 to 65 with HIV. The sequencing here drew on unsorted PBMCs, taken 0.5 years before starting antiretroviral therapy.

CDR3 in DNA: TGTGCCAGTAGTACAACATCTACTAGCACAGATACGCAGTATTTT. This codes for CASSTTSTSTDTQYF. This chain connects TRBV19 to TRBJ2-3, with no clear D. The CDR3 consists of 15 residues. The ends were cut back, 4 bases at V and 0 bases at J, with 11 bases in the middle. Germline V gene data show CDR1 as LNHDA and CDR2 as SQIVND (reference sequence).